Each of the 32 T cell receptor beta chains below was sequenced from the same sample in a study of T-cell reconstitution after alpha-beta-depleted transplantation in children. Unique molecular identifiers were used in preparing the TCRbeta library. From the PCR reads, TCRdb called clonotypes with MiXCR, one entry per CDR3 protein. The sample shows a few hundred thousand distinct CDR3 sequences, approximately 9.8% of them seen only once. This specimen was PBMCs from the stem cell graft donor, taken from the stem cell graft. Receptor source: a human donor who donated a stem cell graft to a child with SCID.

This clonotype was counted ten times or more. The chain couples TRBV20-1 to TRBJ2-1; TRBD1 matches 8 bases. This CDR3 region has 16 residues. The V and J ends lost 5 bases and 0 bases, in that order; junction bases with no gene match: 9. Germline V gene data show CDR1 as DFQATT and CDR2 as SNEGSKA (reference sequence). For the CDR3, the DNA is TGCAGTGCTCTTGACAGGGGATACAGCTCCTACAATGAGCAGTTCTTC. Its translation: CSALDRGYSSYNEQFF.

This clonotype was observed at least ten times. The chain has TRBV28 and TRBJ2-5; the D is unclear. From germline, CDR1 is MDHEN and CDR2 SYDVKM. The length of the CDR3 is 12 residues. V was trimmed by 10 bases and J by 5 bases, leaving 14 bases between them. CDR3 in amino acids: CATRPAMETQYF. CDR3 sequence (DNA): TGTGCCACCCGTCCTGCTATGGAGACCCAGTACTTC.

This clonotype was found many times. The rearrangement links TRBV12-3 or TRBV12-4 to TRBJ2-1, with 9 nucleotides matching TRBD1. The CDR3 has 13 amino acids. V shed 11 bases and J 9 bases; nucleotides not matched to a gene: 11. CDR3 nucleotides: TGTGCCTGTACAGGGGGCCCTTGGGGTGAGCAGTTCTTC. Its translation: CACTGGPWGEQFF.

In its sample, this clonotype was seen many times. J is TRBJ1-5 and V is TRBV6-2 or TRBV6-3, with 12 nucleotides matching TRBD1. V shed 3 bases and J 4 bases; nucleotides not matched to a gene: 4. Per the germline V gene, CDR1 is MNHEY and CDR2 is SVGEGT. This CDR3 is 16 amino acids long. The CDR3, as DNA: TGTGCCAGCAGTTATCTGGGACAGGGGGCTAATCAGCCCCAGCATTTT. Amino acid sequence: CASSYLGQGANQPQHF.

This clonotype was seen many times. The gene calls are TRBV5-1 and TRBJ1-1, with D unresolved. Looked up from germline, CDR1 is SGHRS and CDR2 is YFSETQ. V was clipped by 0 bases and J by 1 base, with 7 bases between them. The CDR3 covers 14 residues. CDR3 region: CASSLGQANTEAFF. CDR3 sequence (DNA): TGCGCCAGCAGCTTGGGACAAGCGAACACTGAAGCTTTCTTT.

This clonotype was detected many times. The CDR3 spells CASSLNPTGSPGNTIYF. In DNA, the CDR3 is TGCGCCAGCAGCCTGAACCCGACAGGGAGTCCTGGAAACACCATATATTTT. The genes are TRBV5-1 and TRBJ1-3, with 7 positions matching TRBD1. The V segment lost 4 bases and the J segment 2 bases; nucleotides outside the gene matches: 12. Germline CDR1 reads SGHRS; CDR2 reads YFSETQ. The CDR3 contains 17 residues.

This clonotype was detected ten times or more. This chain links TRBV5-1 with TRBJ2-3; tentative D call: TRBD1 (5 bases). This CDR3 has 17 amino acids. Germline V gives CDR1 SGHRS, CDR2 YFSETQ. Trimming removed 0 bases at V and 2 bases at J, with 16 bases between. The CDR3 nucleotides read TGCGCCAGCAGCTTGGCCGGACACACCCAGACCACAGATACGCAGTATTTT. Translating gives CASSLAGHTQTTDTQYF.

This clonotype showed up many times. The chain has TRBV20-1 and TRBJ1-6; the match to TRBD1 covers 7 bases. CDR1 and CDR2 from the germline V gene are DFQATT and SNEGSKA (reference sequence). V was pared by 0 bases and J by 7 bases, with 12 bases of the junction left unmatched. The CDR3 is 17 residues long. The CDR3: CSARDVGEGAWNSPLHF. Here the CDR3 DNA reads TGCAGTGCTAGAGATGTAGGAGAGGGGGCTTGGAATTCACCCCTCCACTTT.

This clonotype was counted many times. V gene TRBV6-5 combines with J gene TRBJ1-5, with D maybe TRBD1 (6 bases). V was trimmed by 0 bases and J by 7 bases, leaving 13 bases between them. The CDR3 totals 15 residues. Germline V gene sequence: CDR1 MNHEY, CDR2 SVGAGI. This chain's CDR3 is CASSYSISQGQPQHF. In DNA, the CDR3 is TGTGCCAGCAGTTACTCGATATCACAGGGACAGCCCCAGCATTTT.

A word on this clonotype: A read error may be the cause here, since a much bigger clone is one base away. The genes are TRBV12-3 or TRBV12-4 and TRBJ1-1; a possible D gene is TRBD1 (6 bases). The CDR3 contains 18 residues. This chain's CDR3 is CTSSLALRGAKVNTEAFF. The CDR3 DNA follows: TGCACCAGCAGTTTAGCGCTGCGGGGGGCGAAGGTGAACACTGAAGCTTTCTTT.

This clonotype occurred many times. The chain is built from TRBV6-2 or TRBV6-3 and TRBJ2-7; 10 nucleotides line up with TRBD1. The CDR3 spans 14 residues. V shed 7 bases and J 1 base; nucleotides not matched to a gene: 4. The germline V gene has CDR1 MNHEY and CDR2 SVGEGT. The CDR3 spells CASTRDRGSYEQYF. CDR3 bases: TGTGCCAGCACTCGGGACAGGGGTTCCTACGAGCAGTACTTC.

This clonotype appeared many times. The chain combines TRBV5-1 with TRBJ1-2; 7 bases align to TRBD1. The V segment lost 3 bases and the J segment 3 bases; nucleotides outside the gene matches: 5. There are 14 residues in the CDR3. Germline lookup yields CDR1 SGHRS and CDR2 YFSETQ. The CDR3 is CASSSTTGYYGYTF. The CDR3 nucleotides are TGCGCCAGCAGCTCTACGACAGGGTACTATGGCTACACCTTC.

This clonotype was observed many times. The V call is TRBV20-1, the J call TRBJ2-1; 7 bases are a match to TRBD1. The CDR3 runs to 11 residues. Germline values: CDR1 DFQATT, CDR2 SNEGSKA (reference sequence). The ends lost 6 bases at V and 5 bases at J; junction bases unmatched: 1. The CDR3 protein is CSAQGDNEQFF. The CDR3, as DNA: TGCAGTGCCCAGGGGGACAATGAGCAGTTCTTC.

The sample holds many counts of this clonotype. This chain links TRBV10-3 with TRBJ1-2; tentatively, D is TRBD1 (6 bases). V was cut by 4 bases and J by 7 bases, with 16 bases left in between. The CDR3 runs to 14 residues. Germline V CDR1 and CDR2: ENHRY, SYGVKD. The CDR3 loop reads CAISASGGASGYTF. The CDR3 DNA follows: TGTGCCATCAGTGCATCGGGGGGCGCGAGTGGCTACACCTTC.

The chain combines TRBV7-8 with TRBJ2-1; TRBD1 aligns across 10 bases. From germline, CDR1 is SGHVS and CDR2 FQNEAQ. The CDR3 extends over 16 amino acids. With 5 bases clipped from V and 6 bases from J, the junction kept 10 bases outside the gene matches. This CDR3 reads CASSPWDRGSSNEQFF. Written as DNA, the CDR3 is TGTGCCAGCAGCCCCTGGGACAGGGGTTCATCCAATGAGCAGTTCTTC.

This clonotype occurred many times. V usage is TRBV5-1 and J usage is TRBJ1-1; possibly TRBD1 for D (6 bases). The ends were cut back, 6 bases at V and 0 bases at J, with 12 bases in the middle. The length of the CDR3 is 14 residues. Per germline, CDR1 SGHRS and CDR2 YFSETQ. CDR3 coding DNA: TGCGCCAGCAAAGCGCAGGGGATGAACACTGAAGCTTTCTTT. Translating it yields CASKAQGMNTEAFF.

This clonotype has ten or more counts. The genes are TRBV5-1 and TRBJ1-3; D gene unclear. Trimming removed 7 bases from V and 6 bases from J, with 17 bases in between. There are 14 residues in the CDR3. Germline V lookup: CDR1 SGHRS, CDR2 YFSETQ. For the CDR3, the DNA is TGCGCCAGCTCCGTGGCCCCAGGACTAAACACCATATATTTT. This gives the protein CASSVAPGLNTIYF.

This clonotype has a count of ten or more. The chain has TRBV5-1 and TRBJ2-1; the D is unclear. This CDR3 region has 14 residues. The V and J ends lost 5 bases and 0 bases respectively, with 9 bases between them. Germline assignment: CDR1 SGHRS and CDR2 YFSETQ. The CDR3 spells CASRGHNSYNEQFF. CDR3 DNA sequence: TGCGCCAGCAGAGGTCATAACTCCTACAATGAGCAGTTCTTC.

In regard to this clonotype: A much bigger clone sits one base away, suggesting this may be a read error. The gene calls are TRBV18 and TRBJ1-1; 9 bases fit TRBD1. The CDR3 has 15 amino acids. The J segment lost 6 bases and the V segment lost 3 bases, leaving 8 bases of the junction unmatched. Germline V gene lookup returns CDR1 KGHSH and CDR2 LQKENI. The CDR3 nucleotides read TGTGCCAGCTCACCGCTGACAGGGGGAGAGGCTGAAGCTTTCTTT. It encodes CASSPLTGGEAEAFF.

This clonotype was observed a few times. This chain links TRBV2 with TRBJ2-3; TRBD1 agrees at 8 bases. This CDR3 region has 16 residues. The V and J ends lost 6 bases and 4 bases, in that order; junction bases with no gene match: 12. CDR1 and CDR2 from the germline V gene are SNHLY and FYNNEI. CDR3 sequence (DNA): TGTGCCAGCAGGGCCGACAGGGGCGCATCCCCAGATACGCAGTATTTT. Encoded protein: CASRADRGASPDTQYF.

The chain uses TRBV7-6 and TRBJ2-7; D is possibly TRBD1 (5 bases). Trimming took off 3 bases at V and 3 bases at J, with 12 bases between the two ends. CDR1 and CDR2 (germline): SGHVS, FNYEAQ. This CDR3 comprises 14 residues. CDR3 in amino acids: CASSLRQGNYEQYF. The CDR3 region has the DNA TGTGCCAGCAGCTTGAGGCAGGGAAACTACGAGCAGTACTTC.

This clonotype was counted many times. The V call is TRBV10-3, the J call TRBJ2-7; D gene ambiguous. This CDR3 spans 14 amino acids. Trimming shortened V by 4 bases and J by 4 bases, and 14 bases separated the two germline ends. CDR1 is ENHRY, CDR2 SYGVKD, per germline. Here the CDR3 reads CAISGYSNTYEQYF. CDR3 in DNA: TGTGCCATCAGTGGTTACTCCAACACATACGAGCAGTACTTC.

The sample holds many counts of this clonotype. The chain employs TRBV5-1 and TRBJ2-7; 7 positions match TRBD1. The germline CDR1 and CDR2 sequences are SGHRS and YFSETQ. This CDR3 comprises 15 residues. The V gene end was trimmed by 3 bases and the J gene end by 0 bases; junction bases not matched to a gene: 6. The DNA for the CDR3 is TGCGCCAGCAGCTACGGACAGGCCCACTCCTACGAGCAGTACTTC. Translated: CASSYGQAHSYEQYF. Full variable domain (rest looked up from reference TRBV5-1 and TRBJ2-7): KAGVTQTPRYLIKTRGQQVTLSCSPISGHRSVSWYQQTPGQGLQFLFEYFSETQRNKGNFPGRFSGRQFSNSRSEMNVSTLELGDSALYLCASSYGQAHSYEQYFGPGTRLTVT.

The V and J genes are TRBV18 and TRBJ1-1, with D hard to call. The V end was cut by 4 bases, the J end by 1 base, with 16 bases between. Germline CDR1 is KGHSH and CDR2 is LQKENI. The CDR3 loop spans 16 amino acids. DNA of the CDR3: TGTGCCAGCTCACGGAGTAGTCTACAGAAGAACACTGAAGCTTTCTTT. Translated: CASSRSSLQKNTEAFF.

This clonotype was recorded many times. The CDR3 DNA follows: TGTGCCATCAGTGAAGAGAAAGGATCCTACGAGCAGTACTTC. Protein sequence: CAISEEKGSYEQYF. The chain combines TRBV10-3 with TRBJ2-7; D remains ambiguous. Germline CDR1 is ENHRY and CDR2 is SYGVKD. V lost 3 bases and J lost 1, with 10 bases in between. This CDR3 has 14 amino acids.

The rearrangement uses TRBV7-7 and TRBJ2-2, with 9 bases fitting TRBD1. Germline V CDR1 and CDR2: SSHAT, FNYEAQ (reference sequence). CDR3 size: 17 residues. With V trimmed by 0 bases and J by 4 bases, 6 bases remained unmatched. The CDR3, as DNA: TGTGCCAGCAGCTTAGCCCCGGGACAGGGAATCACCGGGGAGCTGTTTTTT. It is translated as CASSLAPGQGITGELFF.

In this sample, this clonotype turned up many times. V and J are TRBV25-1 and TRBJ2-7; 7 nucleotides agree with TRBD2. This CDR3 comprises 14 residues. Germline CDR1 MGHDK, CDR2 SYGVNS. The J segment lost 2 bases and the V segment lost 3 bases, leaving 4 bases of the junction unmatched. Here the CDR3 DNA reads TGTGCCAGCAGTGAGTCTGGGGGGGCCTACGAGCAGTACTTC. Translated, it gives CASSESGGAYEQYF.

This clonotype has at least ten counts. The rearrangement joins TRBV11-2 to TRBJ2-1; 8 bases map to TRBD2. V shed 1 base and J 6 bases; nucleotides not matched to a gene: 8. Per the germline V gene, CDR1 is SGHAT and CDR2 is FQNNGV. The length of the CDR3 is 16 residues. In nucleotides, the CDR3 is TGTGCCAGCAGCTTAGTGGCAGGCGGGGGGTTCAATGAGCAGTTCTTC. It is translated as CASSLVAGGGFNEQFF.

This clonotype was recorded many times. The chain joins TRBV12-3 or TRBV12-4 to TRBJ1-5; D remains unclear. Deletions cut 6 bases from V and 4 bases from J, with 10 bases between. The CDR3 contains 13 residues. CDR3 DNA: TGTGCCAGCAGAGGACGGGGAAATCAGCCCCAGCATTTT. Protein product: CASRGRGNQPQHF.

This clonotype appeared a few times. As DNA, the CDR3 is TGTGCCAGCAGCTTACCGGGGCAGGGGGGTGCCGGGGAGCTGTTTTTT. Amino acid sequence: CASSLPGQGGAGELFF. This chain links TRBV7-2 with TRBJ2-2; D possibly corresponds to TRBD1 (7 bases). Germline V gene sequence: CDR1 SGHTA, CDR2 FQGNSA. V shed 2 bases and J shed 6 bases, with 16 bases lying between them. The CDR3 extends over 16 amino acids.

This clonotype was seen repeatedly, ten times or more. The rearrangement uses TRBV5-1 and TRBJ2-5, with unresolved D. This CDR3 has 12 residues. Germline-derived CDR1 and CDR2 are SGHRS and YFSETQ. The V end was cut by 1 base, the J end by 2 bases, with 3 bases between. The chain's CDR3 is CASSLQQETQYF. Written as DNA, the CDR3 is TGCGCCAGCAGCTTGCAACAAGAGACCCAGTACTTC. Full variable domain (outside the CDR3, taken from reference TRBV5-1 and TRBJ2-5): KAGVTQTPRYLIKTRGQQVTLSCSPISGHRSVSWYQQTPGQGLQFLFEYFSETQRNKGNFPGRFSGRQFSNSRSEMNVSTLELGDSALYLCASSLQQETQYFGPGTRLLVL.

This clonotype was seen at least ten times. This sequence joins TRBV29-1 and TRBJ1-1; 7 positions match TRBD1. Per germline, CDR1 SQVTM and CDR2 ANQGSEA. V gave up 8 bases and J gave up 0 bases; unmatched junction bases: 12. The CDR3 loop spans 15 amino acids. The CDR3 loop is CSPNRWTGMNTEAFF. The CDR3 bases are TGCAGCCCGAATCGATGGACAGGCATGAACACTGAAGCTTTCTTT.